The sequence of this T cell receptor beta chain was determined in a study of T cells in Graves' hyperthyroidism and ophthalmopathy. Study-wide findings and caveats: Among thyroid clonotypes expanded above 0.001, most also appeared in blood.

Template material for amplifying TCR beta CDR3 regions consisted of RNA transcripts. The TCR CDR3 was amplified in a first-round RT-PCR using the HTBI primer set. One entry per CDR3 protein results from TCRdb running MiXCR on the multiplex PCR reads. The table has 450,000 to 650,000 distinct CDR3 sequences, 13% to 15% seen once. Trimming at V came to 7 bases and at J to 7 bases, leaving 6 bases not matched to a gene. The CDR3 spans 13 residues. CDR1 SEHNR and CDR2 FQNEAQ come from the germline V gene (reference sequence). Active moderate-to-severe ophthalmopathy, Clinical Activity Score at least 3, NOSPECS at least 4, under 3 months' duration. Each diagnosis was grounded in clinical symptoms, serum thyroxine and TRAb, thyroid ultrasound, and orbital computed tomography. From more than 9.5 ml of fresh peripheral blood, PBMCs were isolated. This clonotype was observed at least ten times. Antigen: not known.

What was sequenced was blood. The clonotype comes from a woman in her late teens or twenties with Graves' ophthalmopathy. This chain links TRBV7-9 with TRBJ2-1; 8 bases fit TRBD1. The CDR3 DNA is TGTGCCAGCACGCCGCAGGGGGCAAATGAGCAGTTCTTC. Translated, it gives CASTPQGANEQFF.